This T cell receptor (beta chain) was captured by sequencing in a study of blood T cell repertoires in COVID-19. Study context: T cells, B-cell-depleted T cells, or PBMCs supplied cDNA or gDNA.

Germline values: CDR1 LNHDA, CDR2 SQIVND (reference sequence). This CDR3 has 15 residues. V lost 0 bases and J lost 9, with 14 bases in between. This clone appeared a few times. In the authors' workflow: Estimates of nucleated cell counts were drawn from the amplification of reference gene primers. Using immunoSEQ multiplex PCR, the repertoire was profiled, and TCRdb retains in-frame clones only, with some absent. Clone size and the V and J calls come from that table; the DNA yielded D and trimming. The table shows approximately 140,000 clones, with about 86% occurring only once. The sequencing input was peripheral blood. The chain couples TRBV19 to TRBJ2-2; maybe TRBD1 (6 bases). The sequence was collected from an older woman with acute or convalescent COVID-19. CDR3 in DNA: TGTGCCAGTAGTATAGATTTGCAGGGGACCAGGGAGCTGTTTTTT. As protein: CASSIDLQGTRELFF.